This is a list of T cell receptor beta chains from one sample in a study of blood T cells in healthy people across ages. TCRdb itself ran the 5' RACE reads through MiXCR, one entry per CDR3 protein. This sample carries about 970,000 distinct CDR3 sequences, roughly 50% of them seen once, and the ten largest clones take 20% to 25%. Sequenced material: blood. These receptors were taken from a woman aged 60-75 years in good health. Each CDR3 is given with its conserved first and last residue. The order of the fields is D gene, J gene, clone size, V gene, CDR3 DNA, CDR3 protein. A D gene is named only where the DNA matches it firmly. Size is stated for part of the rows, as once, few or many counts, or as a class when the clone is expanded.

- | TRBJ2-7 | few | TRBV10-3 | TGTGCCATACGAACGGGGGCCTACGAGCAGTACTTC | CAIRTGAYEQYF
- | TRBJ1-2 | many | TRBV7-2 | TGTGCCAGCAGCTTAGTTGGCGACAGCTATGGCTACACCTTC | CASSLVGDSYGYTF
- | TRBJ2-5 | - | TRBV20-1 | TGCAGTGCGTTACCGGGAGAGTCAGCCTCAAAGACCCAGTACTTC | CSALPGESASKTQYF
- | TRBJ2-7 | - | TRBV28 | TGTGCCAGCAGTATACAGGGAACCACCTACGAGCAGTACTTC | CASSIQGTTYEQYF
- | TRBJ2-7 | few | TRBV29-1 | TGCAGCGTTGTTGAGGCTATCTCCTACGAGCAGTACTTC | CSVVEAISYEQYF
- | TRBJ2-5 | - | TRBV4-2 | TGTGCCAGCAGCCAAGATTCCTGGACAGCGTACCAAGAGACCCAGTACTTC | CASSQDSWTAYQETQYF
- | TRBJ2-5 | - | TRBV7-6 | TGTGCCAGCAGCTTAAGCTCCCAAGGACGCAGGCAAGGGGGCCAGTACTTC | CASSLSSQGRRQGGQYF
TRBD2 | TRBJ2-1 | many | TRBV29-1 | TGCAGCTCCGGACGGCGGGAGAAAGGTGATGAGCAGTTCTTC | CSSGRREKGDEQFF
- | TRBJ2-5 | - | TRBV6-2/TRBV6-3 | TGTGCCAGCAGTTACGGCCCAGAAGAGACCCAGTACTTC | CASSYGPEETQYF
- | TRBJ2-5 | few | TRBV4-1 | TGCGCCAGCAGTCCGGACACCGGCGCTTTTTCGGAGACCCAGTACTTC | CASSPDTGAFSETQYF
TRBD2 | TRBJ2-5 | - | TRBV4-1 | TGCGCCAGCAGCCTCCGGACTAGCGGGAGGCCCTACAATGAGCAGTACTTC | CASSLRTSGRPYNEQYF
- | TRBJ1-2 | - | TRBV18 | TGTGCCAGTGAACCGGGCGGGTCCGGTGGCTACACCTTC | CASEPGGSGGYTF
- | TRBJ1-5 | once | TRBV4-3 | TGCGCCAGCAGCCAAGGCATTCGCAATCAGCCCCAGCATTTT | CASSQGIRNQPQHF
TRBD1 | TRBJ2-7 | - | TRBV29-1 | TGCAGCGCTGAGGACAGGAACTACGAGCAGTACTTC | CSAEDRNYEQYF
- | TRBJ2-2 | - | TRBV6-5 | TGTGCCAGCAGGAAGGGGGTCAACACCGGGGAGCTGTTTTTT | CASRKGVNTGELFF
TRBD2 | TRBJ2-7 | few | TRBV4-1 | TGCGCCAGCAGCGCCCAGCGGGGTCCCTACGAGCAGTACTTC | CASSAQRGPYEQYF
TRBD1 | TRBJ2-7 | few | TRBV27 | TGTGCCAGCAGTTTAGGCCCCGGACAGGGGTTTCGCGAGCAGTACTTC | CASSLGPGQGFREQYF
TRBD2 | TRBJ2-7 | - | TRBV28 | TGTGCCAGTACCTCTAGCGGGAGCCTACAATCCTACAATGAGCAGTACTTC | CASTSSGSLQSYNEQYF
- | TRBJ2-1 | few | TRBV7-2 | TGTGCCAGCAGCTTAGGTTTTGAGCAGTTCTTC | CASSLGFEQFF
TRBD1 | TRBJ2-4 | - | TRBV28 | TGTGCCAGCACCTCTGACAGGGAAGGAGCCAAAAACATTCAGTACTTC | CASTSDREGAKNIQYF
- | TRBJ2-3 | - | TRBV29-1 | TGCAGCGTCAGGGACAGCACAGATACGCAGTATTTT | CSVRDSTDTQYF
- | TRBJ2-1 | - | TRBV4-3 | TGCGCCAGCAGCCAAGATGTTATTTCTAGGGGTTCTTACAATGAGCAGTTCTTC | CASSQDVISRGSYNEQFF
- | TRBJ2-7 | - | TRBV9 | TGTGCCAGCAGCGTAAGTGGGTTTAGCTCCTACGAGCAGTACTTC | CASSVSGFSSYEQYF
- | TRBJ1-1 | - | TRBV25-1 | TGTGCCAGCACCCAGGAGGGGGGGAACACTGAAGCTTTCTTT | CASTQEGGNTEAFF
- | TRBJ1-2 | - | TRBV4-2 | TGTGCCAGCCGCGAGTCGGGGGGGGCGAAAGGCTACACCTTC | CASRESGGAKGYTF
- | TRBJ2-5 | - | TRBV27 | TGTGCCAGCAGTCCGGGGGGCGCGGCCCTACAAGAGACCCAGTACTTC | CASSPGGAALQETQYF
- | TRBJ1-2 | - | TRBV13 | TGTGCCAGTGAGAAGGTGGGCGATGTCTACACCTTC | CASEKVGDVYTF
TRBD1 | TRBJ1-1 | - | TRBV12-3/TRBV12-4 | TGTGCCAGCACCTTAGGACAGGGGCGCCCTGAAGCTTTCTTT | CASTLGQGRPEAFF
- | TRBJ2-7 | - | TRBV28 | TGTGCCAGCAGTTGGGGGGTGTACGAGCAGTACTTC | CASSWGVYEQYF
- | TRBJ2-5 | - | TRBV6-5 | TGTGCCAGCAGCCAGGTGGGCGGGGACCAAGAGACCCAGTACTTC | CASSQVGGDQETQYF
- | TRBJ2-7 | once | TRBV2 | TGTGCCAGCAGTGCTTTACGGGGGGCGGTTAACGAGCAGTACTTC | CASSALRGAVNEQYF
TRBD1 | TRBJ2-2 | - | TRBV29-1 | TGCAGCGTCCCAACCGGGACAGGGGGCGGGGAGCTGTTTTTT | CSVPTGTGGGELFF